The 10 T cell receptor beta chains reported below all come from one sample, sequenced in a study of OX40 agonist ivuxolimab in advanced cancers. Here immunoSEQ multiplex PCR was the method, and the copy in TCRdb shows in-frame clones only, minus some. This sample carries more than 50,000 clones, 85% of them seen once, and the ten largest clones take 3.5% to 4%. Sequenced here: CD4+ or CD8+ T cells sorted from blood, sampled in a trial of the OX40 agonist ivuxolimab. The receptor set was obtained from an adult with an advanced solid tumor such as melanoma, head and neck, liver or kidney cancer.

The V call is TRBV9, the J call TRBJ2-1; 10 bases align to TRBD2. Germline CDR1 reads SGDLS; CDR2 reads YYNGEE. This CDR3 is 15 amino acids long. V lost 4 bases to trimming and J lost 11 bases; unmatched junction nucleotides: 12. CDR3 sequence reads: CASSPSMASGGKQFF. CDR3 DNA sequence: TGTGCCAGCAGCCCCTCAATGGCTAGCGGGGGCAAGCAGTTCTTC.

The chain joins TRBV19 to TRBJ2-1; tentatively, D is TRBD1 (6 bases). The length of the CDR3 is 15 residues. Germline loops: CDR1 LNHDA, CDR2 SQIVND (reference sequence). V shed 6 bases and J shed 9 bases, with 21 bases lying between them. CDR3 loop: CASSGQLRGISEQFF. Here the CDR3 DNA reads TGTGCCAGTAGCGGCCAGCTTAGGGGGATAAGTGAGCAGTTCTTC.

J is TRBJ1-6 and V is TRBV5-4, with TRBD1 identical over 9 bases. The CDR3 spans 15 residues. Trimming at V came to 4 bases and at J to 10 bases, leaving 9 bases not matched to a gene. Germline V gene data show CDR1 as SGHNT and CDR2 as YYREEE (reference sequence). The DNA of the CDR3 is TGTGCCAGCAGCCAGGGACAGGGTGGAGAGTCACCCCTCCACTTT. It specifies CASSQGQGGESPLHF.

This chain uses TRBV19 with TRBJ2-2, with no clear D. The ends were cut back, 6 bases at V and 2 bases at J, with 10 bases in the middle. Germline CDR1 LNHDA, CDR2 SQIVND (reference sequence). The CDR3 is made up of 14 amino acids. Here the CDR3 DNA reads TGTGCCAGTAGACGTCAAGCTAACACCGGGGAGCTGTTTTTT. Translated, it gives CASRRQANTGELFF.

The gene calls are TRBV28 and TRBJ2-7; TRBD1 agrees at 8 bases. Germline V gives CDR1 MDHEN, CDR2 SYDVKM. This CDR3 region has 16 residues. The J segment lost 2 bases and the V segment lost 5 bases, leaving 11 bases of the junction unmatched. The CDR3 DNA follows: TGTGCCAGCAGTCACCCAGGGAGACAGGGGACCTACGAGCAGTACTTC. Encoded protein: CASSHPGRQGTYEQYF.

This chain connects TRBV10-1 to TRBJ2-1; no definite D call. With 6 bases removed from V and 1 base from J, the gap between germline ends came to 13 bases. Looked up from germline, CDR1 is WNHNN and CDR2 is SYGVQD (reference sequence). This CDR3 comprises 15 residues. CDR3 DNA: TGCGCCAGCAGCGACACAGCCTCTTCCTACAATGAGCAGTTCTTC. It codes for CASSDTASSYNEQFF.

V gene TRBV28 combines with J gene TRBJ2-5; 9 bases agree with TRBD2. Trimming took 6 bases from V and 5 from J; bases not matched to a gene: 4. CDR3 length: 13 residues. Per the germline V gene, CDR1 is MDHEN and CDR2 is SYDVKM. This CDR3 is CASRASGDETQYF. The DNA for the CDR3 is TGTGCCAGCAGAGCTAGCGGGGACGAGACCCAGTACTTC.

The V gene is TRBV14, the J gene TRBJ2-3, with 8 positions matching TRBD2. This CDR3 is built from 16 residues. Germline V CDR1 and CDR2: SGHDN, FVKESK. V trimming: 1 base; J trimming: 9 bases; junction bases outside the gene matches: 12. In DNA, the CDR3 is TGTGCCAGCAGCCAAGTAGCGGGGCTAGCCTCAGGGACGCAGTATTTT. Its translation: CASSQVAGLASGTQYF. The full variable domain, its missing parts supplied by reference TRBV14 and TRBJ2-3, is EAGVTQFPSHSVIEKGQTVTLRCDPISGHDNLYWYRRVMGKEIKFLLHFVKESKQDESGMPNNRFLAERTGGTYSTLKVQPAELEDSGVYFCASSQVAGLASGTQYFGPGTRLTVL.

A single count supports this clone. V usage is TRBV9 and J usage is TRBJ2-3; D possibly corresponds to TRBD2 (5 bases). The CDR3 contains 15 residues. Per germline, CDR1 SGDLS and CDR2 YYNGEE. Trimming took off 2 bases at V and 3 bases at J, with 13 bases between the two ends. Here the CDR3 DNA reads TGTGCCAGCAGCGTCGGAACTGGGAGAACAGATACGCAGTATTTT. The encoded protein is CASSVGTGRTDTQYF. Filled out from reference TRBV9 and TRBJ2-3, the complete variable domain reads DSGVTQTPKHLITATGQRVTLRCSPRSGDLSVYWYQQSLDQGLQFLIQYYNGEERAKGNILERFSAQQFPDLHSELNLSSLELGDSALYFCASSVGTGRTDTQYFGPGTRLTVL.

This chain joins TRBV7-6 and TRBJ2-7; the D gene is possibly TRBD1 (7 bases). The ends were cut back, 1 base at V and 3 bases at J, with 16 bases in the middle. The CDR3 contains 16 residues. Germline lookup yields CDR1 SGHVS and CDR2 FNYEAQ. The CDR3 DNA sequence: TGTGCCAGCAGCTTAGAGATTGCAGGGGGACTCTACGAGCAGTACTTC. Residues: CASSLEIAGGLYEQYF.